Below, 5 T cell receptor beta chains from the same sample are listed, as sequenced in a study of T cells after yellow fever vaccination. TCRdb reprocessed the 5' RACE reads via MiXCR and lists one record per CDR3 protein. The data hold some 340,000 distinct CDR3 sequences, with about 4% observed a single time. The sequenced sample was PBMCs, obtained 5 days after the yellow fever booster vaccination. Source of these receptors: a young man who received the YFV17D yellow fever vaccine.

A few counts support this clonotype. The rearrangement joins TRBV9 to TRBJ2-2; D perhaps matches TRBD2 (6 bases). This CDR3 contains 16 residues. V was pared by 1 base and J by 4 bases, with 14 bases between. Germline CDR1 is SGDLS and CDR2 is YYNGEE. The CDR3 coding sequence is TGTGCCAGCAGCGTATTTGGGGGGTTGGGCACCGGGGAGCTGTTTTTT. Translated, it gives CASSVFGGLGTGELFF.

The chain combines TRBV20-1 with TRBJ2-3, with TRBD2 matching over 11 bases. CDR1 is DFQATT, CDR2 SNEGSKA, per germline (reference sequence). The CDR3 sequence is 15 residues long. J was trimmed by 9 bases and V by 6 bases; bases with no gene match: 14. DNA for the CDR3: TGCAGTGCCGGAGAGGCTAGCGGGGGGCCCTTCACGCAGTATTTT. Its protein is CSAGEASGGPFTQYF.

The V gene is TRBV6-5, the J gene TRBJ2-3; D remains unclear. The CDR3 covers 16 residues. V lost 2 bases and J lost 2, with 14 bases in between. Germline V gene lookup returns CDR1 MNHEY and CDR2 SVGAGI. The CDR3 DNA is TGTGCCAGCAGTTACAATCCGGGTTCGGTCACAGATACGCAGTATTTT. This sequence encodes CASSYNPGSVTDTQYF.

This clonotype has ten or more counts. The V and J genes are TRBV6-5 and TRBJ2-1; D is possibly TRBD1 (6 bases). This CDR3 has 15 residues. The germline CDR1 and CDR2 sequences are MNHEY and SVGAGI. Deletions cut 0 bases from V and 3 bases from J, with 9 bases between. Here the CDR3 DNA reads TGTGCCAGCAGTTACTCGGCAGGGGTCTACAATGAGCAGTTCTTC. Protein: CASSYSAGVYNEQFF.

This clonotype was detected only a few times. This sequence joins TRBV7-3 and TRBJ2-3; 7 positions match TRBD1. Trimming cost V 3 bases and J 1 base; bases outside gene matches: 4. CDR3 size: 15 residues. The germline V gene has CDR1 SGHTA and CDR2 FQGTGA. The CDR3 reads CASSFGDSGTDTQYF. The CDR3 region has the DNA TGTGCCAGCAGCTTCGGGGACAGTGGCACAGATACGCAGTATTTT.